These T cell receptor beta chains were read from a single sample in a study of blood T cell repertoires in COVID-19. This table comes from immunoSEQ multiplex PCR, and its TCRdb copy is limited to in-frame clones, with some not included. The sample records 150,000 to 200,000 clones, approximately 90% being singletons. The sequencing input was peripheral blood. These receptors were collected from a human donor in a cohort sampled during active COVID-19. CDR3s include the opening cysteine and the closing phenylalanine or tryptophan. A D gene is named only where the DNA matches it firmly. The size entry is marked missing in some rows and otherwise reads once, few, many or a size class.

d_gene,abundance,j_gene,v_gene,CDR3aa,CDR3nt
.,.,TRBJ1-1,TRBV10-3,CAISESQGWTEAFF,TGTGCCATCAGTGAGTCACAGGGATGGACTGAAGCTTTCTTT
TRBD2,.,TRBJ2-1,TRBV3-1/TRBV3-2,CASSPRPLAGGRYNEQFF,TGTGCCAGCAGCCCCCGCCCCCTAGCGGGAGGGAGGTACAATGAGCAGTTCTTC
.,.,TRBJ2-5,TRBV7-2,CASSRDWRGETQYF,TGTGCCAGCAGCCGGGACTGGCGTGGGGAGACCCAGTACTTC
TRBD1,.,TRBJ1-3,TRBV6-4,CASSPGDRGPLEGNTIYF,TGTGCCAGCTCCCCCGGAGACAGGGGACCATTGGAAGGGAACACCATATATTTT
.,.,TRBJ2-3,TRBV5-4,CASSSSWGDGSDTQYF,TGTGCCAGCAGCTCCTCCTGGGGGGACGGCTCAGATACGCAGTATTTT
.,.,TRBJ2-2,TRBV5-5,CASSFQGRTGELFF,TGTGCCAGCAGCTTTCAGGGAAGGACCGGGGAGCTGTTTTTT
.,once,TRBJ1-2,TRBV19,CASSLQANPRAGYTF,TGTGCCAGTAGTTTACAGGCTAACCCCCGGGCAGGCTACACCTTC
TRBD2,.,TRBJ2-5,TRBV14,CASSPLAGGYQETQYF,TGTGCCAGCAGCCCACTAGCGGGAGGGTACCAAGAGACCCAGTACTTC
TRBD1,.,TRBJ1-2,TRBV15,CATSRDRQGAGYTF,TGTGCCACCAGCAGAGATCGCCAGGGGGCCGGCTACACCTTC
.,.,TRBJ2-7,TRBV11-2,CASSLYGEQYF,TGTGCCAGCAGTTTATACGGGGAGCAGTACTTC
.,.,TRBJ2-7,TRBV5-4,CASSPEASSYEQYF,TGTGCCAGCAGCCCTGAGGCGTCCTCCTACGAGCAGTACTTC
TRBD2,.,TRBJ2-7,TRBV6-5,CASSYSGTSMYEQYF,TGTGCCAGCAGTTACTCCGGGACTAGCATGTACGAGCAGTACTTC
TRBD2,.,TRBJ2-5,TRBV24-1,CATSDPRLAGETQYF,TGTGCCACCAGTGACCCCAGACTAGCGGGAGAGACCCAGTACTTC
TRBD1,.,TRBJ1-4,TRBV3-1/TRBV3-2,CASSDRDRATNEKLFF,TGTGCCAGCAGCGACCGGGACAGGGCAACTAATGAAAAACTGTTTTTT
TRBD2,few,TRBJ2-7,TRBV10-3,CAISGTSGAYEQYF,TGTGCCATCAGTGGGACTAGCGGAGCCTACGAGCAGTACTTC
.,.,TRBJ2-5,TRBV7-2,CASSLRSGQETQYF,TGTGCCAGCAGCTTAAGGTCAGGACAAGAGACCCAGTACTTC
.,.,TRBJ1-5,TRBV20-1,CSASSARGSEPQHF,TGCAGTGCTAGTAGCGCCCGAGGAAGTGAGCCCCAGCATTTT
.,.,TRBJ1-5,TRBV28,CASSLPNRDQPQHF,TGTGCCAGCAGTTTACCCAACAGGGATCAGCCCCAGCATTTT
TRBD1,.,TRBJ2-7,TRBV2,CASRPGQGPYEQYF,TGTGCCAGCAGACCGGGACAGGGTCCCTACGAGCAGTACTTC
TRBD1,.,TRBJ1-6,TRBV7-9,CASSLADRVDSPLHF,TGTGCCAGCAGCTTAGCGGACAGGGTCGATTCACCCCTCCACTTT
.,.,TRBJ2-4,TRBV29-1,CSVTGGATKNIQYF,TGCAGCGTTACGGGGGGCGCGACCAAAAACATTCAGTACTTC
TRBD1,.,TRBJ2-7,TRBV5-1,CASSSQGGQASYEQYF,TGCGCCAGCAGCTCCCAAGGGGGACAGGCCTCCTACGAGCAGTACTTC
TRBD2,.,TRBJ2-1,TRBV6-6,CASVREAYNEQFF,TGTGCCAGCGTCCGGGAGGCTTACAATGAGCAGTTCTTC
.,.,TRBJ2-7,TRBV4-1,CASSQIPTTSYEQYF,TGCGCCAGCAGCCAAATACCGACTACTTCCTACGAGCAGTACTTC
TRBD1,.,TRBJ1-2,TRBV12-3/TRBV12-4,CASSGDRDYGYTF,TGTGCCAGCAGTGGGGACAGAGACTATGGCTACACCTTC
TRBD2,.,TRBJ2-7,TRBV20-1,CSASSQRGVYEQYF,TGCAGTGCTAGTAGCCAGCGGGGGGTCTACGAGCAGTACTTC
TRBD1,.,TRBJ1-5,TRBV7-9,CASSSGQGSDGQPQHF,TGTGCCAGCAGCTCCGGACAGGGGAGTGACGGTCAGCCCCAGCATTTT
TRBD1,.,TRBJ1-1,TRBV15,CATRPGTGGMNTEAFF,TGTGCCACCAGACCTGGGACAGGGGGAATGAACACTGAAGCTTTCTTT
TRBD1,.,TRBJ1-4,TRBV18,CASSLKNTGDLNEKLFF,TGTGCCAGCTCACTCAAGAATACAGGGGACCTTAATGAAAAACTGTTTTTT
TRBD2,.,TRBJ2-7,TRBV7-2,CASSLASGSTPTYEQYF,TGTGCCAGCAGCTTAGCTAGCGGGAGTACCCCAACCTACGAGCAGTACTTC
TRBD1,once,TRBJ1-5,TRBV6-4,CASSADRAQPQHF,TGTGCCAGCAGCGCGGACAGGGCCCAGCCCCAGCATTTT
TRBD1,.,TRBJ1-1,TRBV6-1,CASSEFGTGVTEAFF,TGTGCCAGCAGTGAATTTGGGACAGGTGTTACTGAAGCTTTCTTT
.,.,TRBJ2-7,TRBV10-3,CAIRPEDPRRGSYEQYF,TGTGCCATCAGACCTGAAGATCCTCGGAGAGGGTCCTACGAGCAGTACTTC
TRBD1,.,TRBJ1-1,TRBV30,CAWSIRRTGSGITEAFF,TGTGCCTGGAGTATCCGACGGACAGGGAGTGGTATCACTGAAGCTTTCTTT
.,.,TRBJ2-1,TRBV21-1,CASSNLGRGNEQFF,TGTGCCAGCAGCAACTTGGGAAGAGGGAATGAGCAGTTCTTC
TRBD1,.,TRBJ1-2,TRBV5-1,CASSSILGAGGGYTF,TGCGCCAGCAGCTCGATCCTTGGGGCAGGGGGAGGCTACACCTTC
TRBD2,.,TRBJ2-5,TRBV29-1,CSVARTSGKETQYF,TGCAGCGTTGCTAGGACTAGCGGGAAAGAGACCCAGTACTTC
TRBD1,.,TRBJ2-4,TRBV4-1,CASSQDRGQGDIQYF,TGCGCCAGCAGCCAAGATCGAGGACAGGGGGACATTCAGTACTTC
.,.,TRBJ2-1,TRBV15,CATRDGPNEQFF,TGTGCCACCCGTGATGGCCCCAATGAGCAGTTCTTC
.,.,TRBJ1-2,TRBV5-4,CASSLGQNYGYTF,TGTGCCAGCAGCTTGGGACAAAACTATGGCTACACCTTC
.,.,TRBJ2-3,TRBV2,CASNWEADTQYF,TGTGCCAGCAACTGGGAGGCAGATACGCAGTATTTT
.,.,TRBJ2-7,TRBV6-5,CASSRDGFLEQYF,TGTGCCAGCTCGCGGGACGGGTTCCTCGAGCAGTACTTC
.,.,TRBJ1-2,TRBV3-1/TRBV3-2,CASSQDANPIYGYTF,TGTGCCAGCAGCCAAGATGCCAACCCTATTTATGGCTACACCTTC
.,.,TRBJ2-7,TRBV28,CASRIPGTKTYEQYF,TGTGCCAGCAGGATACCCGGGACAAAGACCTACGAGCAGTACTTC
TRBD1,.,TRBJ1-4,TRBV5-1,CASSLGDRGPLGNEKLFF,TGCGCCAGCAGCTTGGGGGACAGGGGTCCCTTGGGTAATGAAAAACTGTTTTTT
.,.,TRBJ2-2,TRBV5-4,CASSLGLNTGELFF,TGTGCCAGCAGCTTGGGTCTGAACACCGGGGAGCTGTTTTTT
TRBD1,.,TRBJ1-6,TRBV5-1,CASSRGQASSPLHF,TGCGCCAGCAGCCGGGGACAGGCGTCTTCACCCCTCCACTTT
TRBD2,.,TRBJ2-1,TRBV7-3,CASSFNLGLAINEQFF,TGTGCCAGCAGCTTTAACTTGGGACTAGCGATCAATGAGCAGTTCTTC
TRBD2,.,TRBJ2-1,TRBV5-4,CASSFPSTSGQRYNDEQFF,TGTGCCAGCAGCTTCCCTTCGACTAGCGGGCAGAGGTATAATGATGAGCAGTTCTTC
.,.,TRBJ1-2,TRBV7-9,CASSLVPQGRYGYTF,TGTGCCAGCAGCTTAGTCCCCCAGGGCCGCTATGGCTACACCTTC
.,once,TRBJ1-2,TRBV7-9,CASSLGRDNYGYTF,TGTGCCAGCAGCTTAGGGAGGGATAACTATGGCTACACCTTC
TRBD2,.,TRBJ2-7,TRBV5-4,CASSAGTSGSNEQYF,TGTGCCAGCAGCGCTGGGACTAGCGGGAGTAACGAGCAGTACTTC
.,.,TRBJ2-1,TRBV4-1,CASSQAPSNEQFF,TGCGCCAGCAGCCAAGCCCCCAGTAATGAGCAGTTCTTC
TRBD1,.,TRBJ2-7,TRBV5-8,CASSRDRGSAISRYEQYF,TGTGCCAGCAGCCGGGACAGGGGATCGGCCATTTCCCGATACGAGCAGTACTTC
TRBD1,.,TRBJ2-7,TRBV27,CASRMTGTYEQYF,TGTGCCAGCAGGATGACAGGGACCTACGAGCAGTACTTC
TRBD1,.,TRBJ1-1,TRBV19,CASSPQGLGDAFF,TGTGCCAGTAGCCCACAGGGGCTCGGAGATGCTTTCTTT
.,once,TRBJ1-2,TRBV5-4,CASSLEIGRKNYGYTF,TGTGCCAGCAGCTTGGAAATCGGCAGGAAGAACTATGGCTACACCTTC